This T cell receptor (beta chain) was identified in a study of CD8 T cells in ankylosing spondylitis. Study-level points and caveats: There was reportedly significant enrichment of clones that were disease-linked in matched ankylosing spondylitis synovial fluid. A TCR beta motif made of fewer than 10 highly homologous variants seemed typical of ankylosing spondylitis blood. Earlier literature documents some of the motif variants in reactive arthritis synovial fluid and blood.

As the method for making TCR beta libraries, quantitative 5'-RACE with molecular barcodes was used. From the 5' RACE reads, TCRdb called clonotypes with MiXCR, one entry per CDR3 protein. Of roughly 150,000 distinct CDR3 sequences detected, approximately 32% appear once; the ten largest clones hold around 6.2%. The table lists this clonotype with a few counts. The antigen remains undetermined. The V gene's germline CDR1 is MDHEN and CDR2 SYDVKM. The CDR3 extends over 15 amino acids. J lost 4 bases, V lost 7 bases, and 10 bases had no gene match. The receptor comes from a male donor with ankylosing spondylitis. The material sequenced was synovial fluid, either unsorted or a sorted T cell fraction (not recorded which). The chain has TRBV28 and TRBJ1-2, with 9 bases fitting TRBD1. As DNA, the CDR3 is TGTGCCAGCACGTCTATAGGACAGGGGATCTATGGCTACACCTTC. It yields the protein CASTSIGQGIYGYTF.